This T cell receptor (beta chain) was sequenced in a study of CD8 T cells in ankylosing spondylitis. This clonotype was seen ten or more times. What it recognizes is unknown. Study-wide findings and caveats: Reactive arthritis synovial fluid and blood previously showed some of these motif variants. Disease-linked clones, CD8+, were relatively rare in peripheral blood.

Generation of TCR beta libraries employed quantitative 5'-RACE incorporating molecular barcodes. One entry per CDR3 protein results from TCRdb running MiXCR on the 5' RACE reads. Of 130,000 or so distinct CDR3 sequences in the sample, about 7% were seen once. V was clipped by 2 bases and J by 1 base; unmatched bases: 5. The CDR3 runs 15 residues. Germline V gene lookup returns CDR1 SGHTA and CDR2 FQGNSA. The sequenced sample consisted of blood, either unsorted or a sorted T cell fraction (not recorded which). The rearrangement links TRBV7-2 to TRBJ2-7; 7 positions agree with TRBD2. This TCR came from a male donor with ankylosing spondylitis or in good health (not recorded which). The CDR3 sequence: CASSLRSSGSYEQYF. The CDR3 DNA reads TGTGCCAGCAGCTTACGGTCTAGCGGTTCCTACGAGCAGTACTTC.